Listed below are T cell receptor beta chains from one sample, sequenced in a study of blood T cells in healthy people across ages. MiXCR, run by TCRdb on the 5' RACE reads, gives a single entry per CDR3 protein. Altogether 1.5 million to 2 million distinct CDR3 sequences are present, just under 50% being singletons, with the ten largest covering around 2.1%. The specimen sequenced was blood. The receptor source for this set is a woman between 40 and 55 years old in good health. CDR3s include the opening cysteine and the closing phenylalanine or tryptophan. A D gene is named only where the DNA matches it firmly. Size values are once, few and many counts, or a class for expanded clones, and some rows have none.

clone_size	v_call	d_call	j_call	cdr3_nt	cdr3_aa
NA	TRBV29-1	TRBD2	TRBJ2-7	TGCAGCGCCCAGAGCGGACTAGCGGCCGCTCAGGGGAATGAGCAGTACTTC	CSAQSGLAAAQGNEQYF
few	TRBV3-1	NA	TRBJ2-7	TGTGCCAGCAGCCAAGCGAGTACAGGGCGGGACGAGCAGTACTTC	CASSQASTGRDEQYF
NA	TRBV7-3	TRBD2	TRBJ2-2	TGTGCCAGCAGACTAGCGGGGAACACCGGGGAGCTGTTTTTT	CASRLAGNTGELFF
NA	TRBV4-1	TRBD1	TRBJ2-5	TGCGCCAGCAGCCGTCCTGGACAGGAAGAGACCCAGTACTTC	CASSRPGQEETQYF
few	TRBV20-1	TRBD2	TRBJ2-1	TGCAGTGCTAGGGAGCGGGGGGCATACAATGAGCAGTTCTTC	CSARERGAYNEQFF
NA	TRBV9	TRBD2	TRBJ2-5	TGTGCCAGCAGCGCCCATCTAGGACTAGCGGGGGGGGAGACCCAGTACTTC	CASSAHLGLAGGETQYF
NA	TRBV20-1	NA	TRBJ2-3	TGCAGTGCTAGAGAATACGGGGGGCGTACAGATACGCAGTATTTT	CSAREYGGRTDTQYF
NA	TRBV15	TRBD2	TRBJ2-1	TGTGCCACCAGCAGAACATCGGGGGGGCAGTTCTTC	CATSRTSGGQFF
NA	TRBV7-9	NA	TRBJ2-7	TGTGCCAGCAGCTTAGCGCTAAGAAGTGACAGCGGCGCCTCCTACGAGCAGTACTTC	CASSLALRSDSGASYEQYF
NA	TRBV20-1	NA	TRBJ2-7	TGCAGTGCCCAGAGCGGTGACCTAGAGCAGTACTTC	CSAQSGDLEQYF
NA	TRBV6-2/TRBV6-3	NA	TRBJ2-1	TGTGCCAGCAGCCTGGGCTGGGGTGGTGAGCAGTTCTTC	CASSLGWGGEQFF
NA	TRBV15	TRBD2	TRBJ2-5	TGTGCCACCAGCAGAGCGGGGGGGGACCTTACTCAAGAGACCCAGTACTTC	CATSRAGGDLTQETQYF
many	TRBV6-2/TRBV6-3	TRBD2	TRBJ2-5	TGTGCCAGCAGCTCTTACAGCAGCGGGGGCCACTTTCAAGAGACCCAGTACTTC	CASSSYSSGGHFQETQYF
NA	TRBV6-6	NA	TRBJ2-3	TGTGCCAGCAGTTCCCCGATAGGTACGCAGTATTTT	CASSSPIGTQYF